The entry below describes one T cell receptor beta chain. The antigen is undetermined. Autoimmune disease history or systemic immunosuppression led to patient exclusion. The data belong to a study of OX40 agonist ivuxolimab in advanced cancers. The CDR3 spans 16 residues. J was trimmed by 3 bases and V by 0 bases; bases with no gene match: 5. CDR1 and CDR2 (germline): SGHRS, YFSETQ. Study-wide findings and caveats: Dosing at 0.1 to 3.0 mg/kg was accompanied by clonal expansion of CD4+ and CD8+ blood T cells by week 6. Certain nonresponding patients likewise had low normalized T-cell clonal expansion.

Some clones are missing from TCRdb's copy, which holds only in-frame ones; the method was immunoSEQ multiplex PCR. The sample includes 45,000 to 50,000 clones, about 90% of them seen just once. Sequencing used CD4+ or CD8+ T cells sorted from blood, obtained in a trial of the OX40 agonist ivuxolimab. The rearrangement joins TRBV5-1 to TRBJ2-3, with TRBD1 matching over 9 bases. The clonotype comes from an adult with an advanced solid tumor such as melanoma, head and neck, liver or kidney cancer. The CDR3 sequence: CASSLGRDRETDTQYF. In DNA form, the CDR3 reads TGCGCCAGCAGCTTGGGCCGGGACAGGGAGACAGATACGCAGTATTTT.